The rows below give T cell receptor beta chains drawn from one sample of a study of OX40 agonist ivuxolimab in advanced cancers. The data were produced by immunoSEQ multiplex PCR, yet TCRdb's version contains in-frame clones alone and is incomplete. The table shows 7,500 to 10,000 clones, with roughly 71% occurring only once. The material sequenced was CD4+ or CD8+ T cells sorted from blood, taken in a trial of the OX40 agonist ivuxolimab. The receptor source for this set is an adult with an advanced solid tumor such as melanoma, head and neck, liver or kidney cancer. The CDR3 runs from the conserved cysteine through the conserved F or W. Each record gives: V gene, clone size, J gene, D gene, CDR3 DNA, CDR3 protein. A D gene is named only where the DNA matches it firmly. Size is omitted from some rows. Given values are once, few, many or a class for expanded clones.

TRBV4-2	.	TRBJ2-3	TRBD2	TGTGCCAGCAGCCCTACTAGCGGGGGGTTCACAGATACGCAGTATTTT	CASSPTSGGFTDTQYF
TRBV19	.	TRBJ2-2	TRBD2	TGTGCCAGTAGTCCCATGAGCGGGGGGCCCGGGGAGCTGTTTTTT	CASSPMSGGPGELFF
TRBV7-9	.	TRBJ2-7	.	TGTGCCAGCAGCTTAGAATTCCAGGACTACGAGCAGTACTTC	CASSLEFQDYEQYF
TRBV19	medium-sized	TRBJ1-1	.	TGTGCCAGTAGTGTAGATGTGAACACTGAAGCTTTCTTT	CASSVDVNTEAFF
TRBV4-1	.	TRBJ2-1	.	TGCGCCAGCAGCTACAGGGACTCGAGCTCCTACAATGAGCAGTTCTTC	CASSYRDSSSYNEQFF
TRBV6-6	few	TRBJ1-5	.	TGTGCCAGCAGTTACTCGAGTAATCAGCCCCAGCATTTT	CASSYSSNQPQHF
TRBV4-2	once	TRBJ2-7	.	TGTGCCAGCAGCTTGGACCAGAACTACGAGCAGTACTTC	CASSLDQNYEQYF
TRBV4-3	.	TRBJ1-1	TRBD1	TGCGCCAGCAGCCAGACAGGGATGAACACTGAAGCTTTCTTT	CASSQTGMNTEAFF
TRBV6-5	.	TRBJ2-7	TRBD1	TGTGCCAGCAGTTACAGGGGGCGCGAGCAGTACTTC	CASSYRGREQYF
TRBV19	few	TRBJ2-7	.	TGTGCCAGTAGTATCTCGCTTGGGAGTGAGCAGTACTTC	CASSISLGSEQYF
TRBV4-1	.	TRBJ2-5	.	TGCGCCAGCAGCCAAGAAGGCCTAGCGTACGAGACCCAGTACTTC	CASSQEGLAYETQYF
TRBV28	.	TRBJ2-5	.	TGTGCCAGCAGTCCGCGACTGGAAGAGACCCAGTACTTC	CASSPRLEETQYF
TRBV7-9	.	TRBJ2-1	.	TGTGCCAGCAGCTTGCGGGACCCGAGCTCCTACAATGAGCAGTTCTTC	CASSLRDPSSYNEQFF
TRBV9	.	TRBJ2-1	TRBD2	TGTGCCAGCAGCGCCAGCGGGGGGGCCGATGAGCAGTTCTTC	CASSASGGADEQFF
TRBV4-3	.	TRBJ1-6	.	TGCGCCAGCAGCCAAGATTGGGCTGACTATTCACCCCTCCACTTT	CASSQDWADYSPLHF
TRBV7-3	.	TRBJ2-7	TRBD1	TGTGCCAGCAGCTCTGGACAGGGGACCGAGCAGTACTTC	CASSSGQGTEQYF
TRBV29-1	.	TRBJ2-5	TRBD2	TGCAGCGTTGAATCCGCGGGGGAGTTTCCAGAGACCCAGTACTTC	CSVESAGEFPETQYF
TRBV10-3	.	TRBJ2-1	.	TGTGCCATCAGTCTGTCCGAGGACAATGAGCAGTTCTTC	CAISLSEDNEQFF
TRBV5-8	.	TRBJ2-7	.	TGTGCCAGCAGCTTGAAAGGGTCCTACGAGCAGTACTTC	CASSLKGSYEQYF
TRBV6-5	.	TRBJ1-1	.	TGTGCCAGCTTCGAAATGGGGGGTGGGACTGAAGCTTTCTTT	CASFEMGGGTEAFF
TRBV5-6	.	TRBJ2-1	.	TGTGCCAGCAGTTTGGGTGGATGGAATGAGCAGTTCTTC	CASSLGGWNEQFF
TRBV6-5	.	TRBJ2-7	.	TGTGCCAGCAGCCCATCCTACGAGCAGTACTTC	CASSPSYEQYF